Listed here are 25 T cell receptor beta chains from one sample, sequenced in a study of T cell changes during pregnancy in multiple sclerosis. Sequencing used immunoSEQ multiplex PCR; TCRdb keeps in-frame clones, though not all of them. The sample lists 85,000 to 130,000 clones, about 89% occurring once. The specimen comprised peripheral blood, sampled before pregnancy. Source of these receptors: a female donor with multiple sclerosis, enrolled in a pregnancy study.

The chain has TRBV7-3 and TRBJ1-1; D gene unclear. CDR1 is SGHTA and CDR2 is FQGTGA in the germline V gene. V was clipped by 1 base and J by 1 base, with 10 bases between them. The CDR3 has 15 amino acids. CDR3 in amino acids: CASSLIPGPNTEAFF. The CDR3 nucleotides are TGTGCCAGCAGCTTAATCCCTGGGCCGAACACTGAAGCTTTCTTT.

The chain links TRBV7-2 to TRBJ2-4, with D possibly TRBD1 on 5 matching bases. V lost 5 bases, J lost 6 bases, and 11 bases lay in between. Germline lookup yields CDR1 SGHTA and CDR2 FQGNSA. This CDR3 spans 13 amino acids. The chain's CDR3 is CASSPRDRNIQYF. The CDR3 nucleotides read TGTGCCAGCAGCCCGAGAGACAGAAACATTCAGTACTTC.

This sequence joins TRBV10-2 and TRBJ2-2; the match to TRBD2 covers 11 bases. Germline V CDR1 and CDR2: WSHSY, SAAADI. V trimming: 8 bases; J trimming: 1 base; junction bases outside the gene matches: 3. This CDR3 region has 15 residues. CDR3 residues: CASLLAGGNTGELFF. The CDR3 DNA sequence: TGCGCCAGCCTGCTAGCGGGGGGGAACACCGGGGAGCTGTTTTTT.

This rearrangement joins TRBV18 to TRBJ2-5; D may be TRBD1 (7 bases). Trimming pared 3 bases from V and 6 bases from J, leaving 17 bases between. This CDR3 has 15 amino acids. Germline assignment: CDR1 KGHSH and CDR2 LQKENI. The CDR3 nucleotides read TGTGCCAGCTCACCCCTTGGAGGGGGCGGAAAGACCCAGTACTTC. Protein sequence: CASSPLGGGGKTQYF.

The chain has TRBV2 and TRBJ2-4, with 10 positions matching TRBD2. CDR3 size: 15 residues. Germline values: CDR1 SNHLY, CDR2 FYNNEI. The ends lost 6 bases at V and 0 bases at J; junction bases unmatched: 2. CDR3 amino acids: CASSGTSVAKNIQYF. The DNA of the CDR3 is TGTGCCAGCAGCGGGACTAGCGTAGCCAAAAACATTCAGTACTTC. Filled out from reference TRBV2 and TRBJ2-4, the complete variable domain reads EPEVTQTPSHQVTQMGQEVILRCVPISNHLYFYWYRQILGQKVEFLVSFYNNEISEKSEIFDDQFSVERPDGSNFTLKIRSTKLEDSAMYFCASSGTSVAKNIQYFGAGTRLSVL.

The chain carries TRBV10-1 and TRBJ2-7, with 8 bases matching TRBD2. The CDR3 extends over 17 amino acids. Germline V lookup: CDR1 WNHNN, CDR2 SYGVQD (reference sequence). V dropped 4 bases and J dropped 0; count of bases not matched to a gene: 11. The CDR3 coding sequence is TGCGCCAGCAGTGCGAGACTAGCGCGACTAAGCTCCTACGAGCAGTACTTC. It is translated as CASSARLARLSSYEQYF.

CDR3 sequence: CASSEYRNTGELFF. The CDR3 nucleotides read TGTGCCAGCAGTGAATATAGGAACACCGGGGAGCTGTTTTTT. The V gene is TRBV25-1, the J gene TRBJ2-2, with D unclear. CDR1 is MGHDK, CDR2 SYGVNS, per germline. The V gene lost 0 bases and the J gene lost 1 base, with 3 bases spanning the gap. CDR3 length: 14 amino acids.

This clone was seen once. CDR3 in amino acids: CASSIRTSSSTDTQYF. CDR3 coding DNA: TGTGCCAGCAGCATTCGGACTAGCTCTAGCACAGATACGCAGTATTTT. V and J are TRBV13 and TRBJ2-3, with TRBD2 matching over 8 bases. Unmatched junction bases numbered 7, after V lost 5 bases and J lost 0 bases. Germline CDR1 and CDR2: PRHDT and FYEKMQ (reference sequence). The CDR3 is 16 amino acids.

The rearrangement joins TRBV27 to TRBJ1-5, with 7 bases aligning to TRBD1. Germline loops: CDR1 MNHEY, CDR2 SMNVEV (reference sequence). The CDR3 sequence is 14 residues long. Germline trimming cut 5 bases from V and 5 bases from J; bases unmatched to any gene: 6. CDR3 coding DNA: TGTGCCAGCAGTATCGGAACAGGGGATCAGCCCCAGCATTTT. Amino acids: CASSIGTGDQPQHF.

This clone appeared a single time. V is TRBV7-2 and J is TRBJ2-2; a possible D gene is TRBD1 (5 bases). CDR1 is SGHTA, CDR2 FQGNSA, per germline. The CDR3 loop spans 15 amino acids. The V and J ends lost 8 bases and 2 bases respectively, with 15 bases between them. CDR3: CASGYPRVNTGELFF. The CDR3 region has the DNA TGTGCCAGCGGCTACCCCAGGGTAAACACCGGGGAGCTGTTTTTT. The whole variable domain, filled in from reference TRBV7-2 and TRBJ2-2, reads GAGVSQSPSNKVTEKGKDVELRCDPISGHTALYWYRQSLGQGLEFLIYFQGNSAPDKSGLPSDRFSAERTGGSVSTLTIQRTQQEDSAVYLCASGYPRVNTGELFFGEGSRLTVL.

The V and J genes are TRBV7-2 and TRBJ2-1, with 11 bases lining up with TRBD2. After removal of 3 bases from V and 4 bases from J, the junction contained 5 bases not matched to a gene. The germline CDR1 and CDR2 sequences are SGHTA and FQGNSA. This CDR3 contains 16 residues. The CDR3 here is CASSLGGLADYNEQFF. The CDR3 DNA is TGTGCCAGCAGCTTGGGGGGACTAGCGGATTACAATGAGCAGTTCTTC.

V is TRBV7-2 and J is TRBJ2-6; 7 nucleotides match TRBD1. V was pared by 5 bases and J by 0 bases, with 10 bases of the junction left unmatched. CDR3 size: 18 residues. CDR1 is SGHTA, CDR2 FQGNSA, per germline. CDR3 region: CASSQQGLLLSGANVLTF. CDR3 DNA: TGTGCCAGCAGCCAACAGGGGCTCCTTCTCTCTGGGGCCAACGTCCTGACTTTC.

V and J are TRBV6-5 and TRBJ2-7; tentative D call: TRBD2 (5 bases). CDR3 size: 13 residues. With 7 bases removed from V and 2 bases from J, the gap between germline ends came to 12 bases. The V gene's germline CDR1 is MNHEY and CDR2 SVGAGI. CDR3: CASINRLTYEQYF. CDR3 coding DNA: TGTGCCAGCATTAACAGACTAACCTACGAGCAGTACTTC.

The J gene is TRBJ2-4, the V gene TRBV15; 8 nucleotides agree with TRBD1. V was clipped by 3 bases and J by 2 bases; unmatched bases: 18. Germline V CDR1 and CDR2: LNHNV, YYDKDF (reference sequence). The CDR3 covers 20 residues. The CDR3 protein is CATSRGRGDRGLISKNIQYF. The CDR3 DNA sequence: TGTGCCACCAGCAGGGGAAGAGGAGACAGGGGCCTTATTTCCAAAAACATTCAGTACTTC.

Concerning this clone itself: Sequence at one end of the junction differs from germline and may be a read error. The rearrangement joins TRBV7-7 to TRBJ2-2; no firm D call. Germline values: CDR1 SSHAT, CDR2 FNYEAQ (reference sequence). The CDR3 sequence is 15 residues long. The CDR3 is CASSLRAGNTGELFF. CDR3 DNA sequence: TGTGCTAGCAGCTTAAGAGCAGGGAACACCGGGGAGCTGTTTTTT.

The CDR3 region is CASSSNSYEQYF. CDR3 sequence (DNA): TGTGCCAGCTCATCAAACAGCTACGAGCAGTACTTC. The V and J genes are TRBV18 and TRBJ2-7; D gene ambiguous. In germline, CDR1 is KGHSH, CDR2 LQKENI. CDR3 length: 12 residues. V lost 5 bases and J 3 bases, leaving 8 bases between the germline ends.

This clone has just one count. The CDR3 coding sequence is TGTGCCAGCAGGGCACAGGGGGCCGACGAGCAGTACTTC. Protein: CASRAQGADEQYF. The chain links TRBV5-4 to TRBJ2-7, with 9 bases lining up with TRBD1. The CDR3 spans 13 residues. The V and J ends lost 5 bases and 5 bases, in that order; junction bases with no gene match: 5. Looked up from germline, CDR1 is SGHNT and CDR2 is YYREEE (reference sequence).

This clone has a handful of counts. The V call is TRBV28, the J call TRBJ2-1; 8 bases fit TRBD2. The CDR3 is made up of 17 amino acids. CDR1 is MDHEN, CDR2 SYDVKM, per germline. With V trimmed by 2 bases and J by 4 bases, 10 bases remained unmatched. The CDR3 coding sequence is TGTGCCAGCAGTTTAGGGGGGGTAGCGGGAAATTACAATGAGCAGTTCTTC. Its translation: CASSLGGVAGNYNEQFF. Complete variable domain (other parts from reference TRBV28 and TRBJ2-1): DVKVTQSSRYLVKRTGEKVFLECVQDMDHENMFWYRQDPGLGLRLIYFSYDVKMKEKGDIPEGYSVSREKKERFSLILESASTNQTSMYLCASSLGGVAGNYNEQFFGPGTRLTVL.

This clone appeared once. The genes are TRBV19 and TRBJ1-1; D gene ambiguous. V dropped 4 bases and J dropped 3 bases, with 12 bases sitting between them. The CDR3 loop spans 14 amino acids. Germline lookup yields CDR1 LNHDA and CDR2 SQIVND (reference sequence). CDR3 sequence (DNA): TGTGCCAGTAGTAAACGGGGTTCGTACACTGAAGCTTTCTTT. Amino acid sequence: CASSKRGSYTEAFF.

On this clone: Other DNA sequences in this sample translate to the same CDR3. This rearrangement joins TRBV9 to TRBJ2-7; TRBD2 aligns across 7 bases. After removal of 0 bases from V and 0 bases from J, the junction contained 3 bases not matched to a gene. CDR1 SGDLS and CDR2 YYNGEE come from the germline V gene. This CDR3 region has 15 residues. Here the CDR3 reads CASSVAGGSSYEQYF. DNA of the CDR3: TGTGCCAGCAGCGTAGCCGGGGGGAGCTCCTACGAGCAGTACTTC. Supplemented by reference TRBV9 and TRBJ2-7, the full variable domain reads DSGVTQTPKHLITATGQRVTLRCSPRSGDLSVYWYQQSLDQGLQFLIQYYNGEERAKGNILERFSAQQFPDLHSELNLSSLELGDSALYFCASSVAGGSSYEQYFGPGTRLTVT.

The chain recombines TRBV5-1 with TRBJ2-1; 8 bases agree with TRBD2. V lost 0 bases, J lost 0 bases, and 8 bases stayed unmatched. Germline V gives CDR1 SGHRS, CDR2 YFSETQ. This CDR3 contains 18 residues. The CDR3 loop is CASSLAGLAGTSYNEQFF. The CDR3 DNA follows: TGCGCCAGCAGCTTGGCCGGTCTAGCGGGCACCTCCTACAATGAGCAGTTCTTC.

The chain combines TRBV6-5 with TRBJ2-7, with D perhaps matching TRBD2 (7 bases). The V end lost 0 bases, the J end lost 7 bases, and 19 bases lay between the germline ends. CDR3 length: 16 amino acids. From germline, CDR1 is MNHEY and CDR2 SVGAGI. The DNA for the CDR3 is TGTGCCAGCAGTTACTCGCGGGTAGGGGGGGCAGGAGAGCAGTACTTC. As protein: CASSYSRVGGAGEQYF.

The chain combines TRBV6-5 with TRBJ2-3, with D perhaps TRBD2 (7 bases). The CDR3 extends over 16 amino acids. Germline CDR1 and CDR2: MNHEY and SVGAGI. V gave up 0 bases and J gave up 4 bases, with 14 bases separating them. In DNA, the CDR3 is TGTGCCAGCAGTTACTCAGGGGGGGGAAACGCAGATACGCAGTATTTT. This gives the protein CASSYSGGGNADTQYF.

The CDR3 sequence is CASKRGGELFF. The CDR3 DNA reads as TGTGCCAGCAAAAGGGGCGGGGAGCTGTTTTTT. The gene calls are TRBV6-5 and TRBJ2-2; weak D call: TRBD1 (5 bases). Deletions cut 7 bases from V and 7 bases from J, with 7 bases between. The germline CDR1 and CDR2 sequences are MNHEY and SVGAGI. The CDR3 is made up of 11 amino acids.

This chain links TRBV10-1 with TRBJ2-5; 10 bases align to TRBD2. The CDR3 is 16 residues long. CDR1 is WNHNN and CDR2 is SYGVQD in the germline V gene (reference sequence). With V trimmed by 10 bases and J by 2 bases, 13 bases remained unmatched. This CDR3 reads CATLINPTSGQETQYF. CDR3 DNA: TGCGCCACCCTAATAAACCCGACTAGCGGGCAAGAGACCCAGTACTTC.